Following are 32 T cell receptor beta chains from one sample sequenced in a study of T cells in Graves' hyperthyroidism and ophthalmopathy (dated by TCRdb to about 2019). The method behind the library was multiplex PCR. TCRdb shows the sequencer as Illumina HiSeq 2000. The TCR beta CDR3 regions were amplified from RNA transcripts. The first round of RT-PCR for the TCR CDR3 was performed with the HTBI primer set and the Qiagen OneStep RT-PCR kit. The public reads were run again by TCRdb, first through fastp at Q25 and then through MiXCR, and only productive beta chains were kept. Merged by CDR3 protein, the rows form single entries marked with the most common genes and DNA. This sample is represented by under 350,000 distinct CDR3 sequences; about 21% of them were singletons. The ten largest clones take up around half of the sample. Sequencing input: blood. These receptor sequences come from a woman aged 50 to 65 with Graves' hyperthyroidism.

V gene TRBV6-5 combines with J gene TRBJ1-4; perhaps TRBD1 as D (6 bases). This CDR3 spans 15 amino acids. Germline V gives CDR1 MNHEY, CDR2 SVGAGI. V lost 0 bases and J lost 5, with 10 bases in between. For the CDR3, the DNA is TGTGCCAGCAGTTACTCGAGCGGGACAAATGAAAAACTGTTTTTT. Amino acids: CASSYSSGTNEKLFF.

This clonotype was seen ten or more times. This chain uses TRBV11-2 with TRBJ1-5; maybe TRBD1 (5 bases). Trimming stripped 0 bases from V and 6 bases from J, with 6 bases between. The germline gives CDR1 SGHAT, CDR2 FQNNGV. The CDR3 loop spans 13 amino acids. DNA for the CDR3: TGTGCCAGCAGCTTAGAAGGGGTTCAGCCCCAGCATTTT. Translation gives CASSLEGVQPQHF.

This clonotype was seen at least ten times. The chain carries TRBV2 and TRBJ2-2; 8 nucleotides align to TRBD2. Germline CDR1 reads SNHLY; CDR2 reads FYNNEI. The J segment lost 7 bases and the V segment lost 6 bases, leaving 13 bases of the junction unmatched. There are 16 residues in the CDR3. This CDR3 is CASRDGLAVRIGELFF. In nucleotides, the CDR3 is TGTGCCAGCAGGGACGGACTAGCAGTCCGGATCGGGGAGCTGTTTTTT.

V usage is TRBV25-1 and J usage is TRBJ2-1, with 13 bases matching TRBD2. J lost 7 bases, V lost 8 bases, and 14 bases had no gene match. Germline values: CDR1 MGHDK, CDR2 SYGVNS. The CDR3 has 17 amino acids. CDR3 nucleotides: TGTGCCAGCGTTTTGATAATTACTAGCGGGAGGGAAAATGAGCAGTTCTTC. As protein: CASVLIITSGRENEQFF.

This clonotype was counted between two and nine times. The V gene is TRBV7-3, the J gene TRBJ2-3; 9 bases line up with TRBD1. This CDR3 has 15 amino acids. V trimming: 5 bases; J trimming: 4 bases; junction bases outside the gene matches: 7. Germline V gene data show CDR1 as SGHTA and CDR2 as FQGTGA. DNA of the CDR3: TGTGCCAGCAGCGTCGGGACAGGGACGGCAGATACGCAGTATTTT. This sequence encodes CASSVGTGTADTQYF.

This clonotype was observed at least ten times. The chain has TRBV20-1 and TRBJ1-5; D is unclear. CDR1 and CDR2 from the germline V gene are DFQATT and SNEGSKA (reference sequence). V lost 3 bases and J lost 3, with 12 bases in between. This CDR3 has 14 residues. DNA for the CDR3: TGCAGTGCTAGTCTGTCGGGCGACAATCAGCCCCAGCATTTT. This translates into CSASLSGDNQPQHF.

A few counts support this clonotype. This rearrangement joins TRBV28 to TRBJ1-2; 7 bases are a match to TRBD1. J was trimmed by 9 bases and V by 4 bases; bases with no gene match: 17. CDR3 length equals 16 residues. Looked up from germline, CDR1 is MDHEN and CDR2 is SYDVKM. The CDR3 DNA reads TGTGCCAGCAGTTGGGCATTTAGTAGGACAGGACAAAGCTACACCTTC. Protein product: CASSWAFSRTGQSYTF.

With regard to this clonotype: A much larger clone is a single base away; this may be a read error. V gene TRBV20-1 combines with J gene TRBJ2-3; TRBD2 aligns across 11 bases. The CDR3 loop spans 15 amino acids. The V gene end was trimmed by 0 bases and the J gene end by 4 bases; junction bases not matched to a gene: 3. Germline CDR1 is DFQATT and CDR2 is SNEGSKA (reference sequence). CDR3 bases: TGCAGTGCTAGAGATACTAGCGGGGGAGCAGATACGCAGTATTTT. Translated: CSARDTSGGADTQYF.

The sample holds many counts of this clonotype. The rearrangement joins TRBV29-1 to TRBJ2-7; D is possibly TRBD2 (6 bases). V was shortened by 0 bases and J by 3 bases, with 15 bases between the two germline ends. The CDR3 extends over 15 amino acids. CDR1 is SQVTM and CDR2 is ANQGSEA in the germline V gene. CDR3 nucleotide sequence: TGCAGCGTTGAAGATTTCCGCGGCGGGGACTACGAGCAGTACTTC. Its translation: CSVEDFRGGDYEQYF.

This clonotype was counted many times. The chain is built from TRBV10-3 and TRBJ1-1; tentative D call: TRBD1 (5 bases). Germline CDR1 is ENHRY and CDR2 is SYGVKD. The CDR3 runs 15 residues. V lost 2 bases and J lost 0, with 10 bases in between. CDR3: CAISEVPGVNTEAFF. CDR3 in DNA: TGTGCCATCAGTGAGGTCCCGGGGGTGAACACTGAAGCTTTCTTT.

This clonotype was detected ten times or more. This rearrangement joins TRBV28 to TRBJ2-7; no firm D call. The CDR3 contains 14 residues. The germline V and J ends were trimmed by 3 bases and 0 bases, with 9 bases remaining between them. From germline, CDR1 is MDHEN and CDR2 SYDVKM. For the CDR3, the DNA is TGTGCCAGCAGTTTGACGCAGAGCTCCTACGAGCAGTACTTC. It codes for CASSLTQSSYEQYF.

V and J are TRBV7-8 and TRBJ2-3; D possibly corresponds to TRBD2 (6 bases). Trimming shortened V by 1 base and J by 5 bases, and 25 bases separated the two germline ends. Per the germline V gene, CDR1 is SGHVS and CDR2 is FQNEAQ. There are 19 residues in the CDR3. The CDR3 DNA reads as TGTGCCAGCAGCTTAGGGGCAGACTACTACCAGGCGGGAAAAGATACGCAGTATTTT. Amino acids: CASSLGADYYQAGKDTQYF.

At least ten counts were recorded for this clonotype. The chain uses TRBV9 and TRBJ1-2; D perhaps matches TRBD1 (6 bases). Trimming stripped 4 bases from V and 7 bases from J, with 14 bases between. Germline V lookup: CDR1 SGDLS, CDR2 YYNGEE. The CDR3 totals 13 residues. CDR3 nucleotides: TGTGCCAGCAGCTTCAGGGGAGGTGGTGGCTACACCTTC. Translation gives CASSFRGGGGYTF.

V is TRBV10-3 and J is TRBJ1-5, with 7 bases fitting TRBD1. There are 15 residues in the CDR3. The V gene end was trimmed by 2 bases and the J gene end by 3 bases; junction bases not matched to a gene: 4. The germline V gene encodes CDR1 ENHRY and CDR2 SYGVKD. The CDR3 nucleotides are TGTGCCATCAGTGAGCACACAGGGGTCAATCAGCCCCAGCATTTT. This gives the protein CAISEHTGVNQPQHF.

This clonotype was seen at least ten times. The chain recombines TRBV11-2 with TRBJ2-3; perhaps TRBD2 as D (7 bases). Germline CDR1 is SGHAT and CDR2 is FQNNGV. This CDR3 is built from 17 residues. V gave up 5 bases and J gave up 4 bases, with 22 bases separating them. The CDR3 here is CASSQEVGGRMSDTQYF. The CDR3 region has the DNA TGTGCCAGCAGCCAAGAGGTGGGGGGGCGAATGTCAGATACGCAGTATTTT.

V is TRBV19 and J is TRBJ1-6, with TRBD1 identical over 9 bases. Germline CDR1 LNHDA, CDR2 SQIVND (reference sequence). The CDR3 spans 12 residues. Losses at the gene ends were 8 bases for V and 7 bases for J; bases not matched to a gene: 0. The CDR3, as DNA: TGTGCCAGTGGGACAGGGAATTCACCCCTCCACTTT. Protein: CASGTGNSPLHF.

This clonotype came up many times. The CDR3 loop reads CASKTGGTEAFF. The CDR3 region has the DNA TGTGCCAGCAAGACAGGGGGCACTGAAGCTTTCTTT. The chain is built from TRBV28 and TRBJ1-1; TRBD1 aligns across 9 bases. CDR3 length equals 12 residues. In germline, CDR1 is MDHEN, CDR2 SYDVKM. After removal of 7 bases from V and 4 bases from J, the junction contained 1 base not matched to a gene.

This clonotype was seen at least ten times. The chain employs TRBV5-1 and TRBJ2-1, with 12 bases that match TRBD2. From germline, CDR1 is SGHRS and CDR2 YFSETQ. The CDR3 runs 16 residues. V dropped 0 bases and J dropped 9; count of bases not matched to a gene: 7. As DNA, the CDR3 is TGCGCCAGCAGCTTGGAATCTAGCGGGAGGGGGAGTGAGCAGTTCTTC. This sequence encodes CASSLESSGRGSEQFF. The full variable domain, with the rest looked up from reference TRBV5-1 and TRBJ2-1, is KAGVTQTPRYLIKTRGQQVTLSCSPISGHRSVSWYQQTPGQGLQFLFEYFSETQRNKGNFPGRFSGRQFSNSRSEMNVSTLELGDSALYLCASSLESSGRGSEQFFGPGTRLTVL.

The V call is TRBV28, the J call TRBJ2-7; 10 bases fit TRBD1. The CDR3 totals 15 residues. CDR1 and CDR2 (germline): MDHEN, SYDVKM. The V and J ends lost 5 bases and 2 bases, in that order; junction bases with no gene match: 6. CDR3 residues: CASSTSGTGAYEQYF. The DNA of the CDR3 is TGTGCCAGCAGTACATCCGGGACAGGGGCCTACGAGCAGTACTTC.

This clonotype came up a few times. The rearrangement links TRBV6-1 to TRBJ1-1; D is unresolved. V was shortened by 9 bases and J by 0 bases, with 11 bases between the two germline ends. This CDR3 contains 13 residues. Germline assignment: CDR1 MNHNS and CDR2 SASEGT. The CDR3 DNA sequence: TGTGCCAGTGGAGATCCCATGAACACTGAAGCTTTCTTT. Its protein product is CASGDPMNTEAFF.

This clonotype was recorded many times. CDR3 residues: CATSRAPDRGGYEQYF. Here the CDR3 DNA reads TGTGCCACCAGCAGAGCCCCGGACAGGGGAGGCTACGAGCAGTACTTC. The J gene is TRBJ2-7, the V gene TRBV15; 9 bases align to TRBD1. The CDR3 runs 16 residues. CDR1 and CDR2 from the germline V gene are LNHNV and YYDKDF (reference sequence). V shed 1 base, J shed 3 bases, and the junction held 7 bases outside the gene matches.

This clonotype was counted at least ten times. The CDR3 bases are TGCAGCGTTGAATGGTTGGGACAGAGCTCCTACAATGAGCAGTTCTTC. This encodes CSVEWLGQSSYNEQFF. This rearrangement joins TRBV29-1 to TRBJ2-1; 7 bases line up with TRBD1. From germline, CDR1 is SQVTM and CDR2 ANQGSEA. The CDR3 consists of 16 residues. After removal of 2 bases from V and 0 bases from J, the junction contained 7 bases not matched to a gene.

Ten or more counts support this clonotype. The chain is built from TRBV19 and TRBJ1-1; possible D gene TRBD1, 5 bases. CDR1 and CDR2 from the germline V gene are LNHDA and SQIVND (reference sequence). Trimming took 1 base from V and 0 from J, leaving 12 bases between them. The CDR3 sequence is 16 residues long. The CDR3 DNA reads TGTGCCAGTAGTATAGCGGGACGGCCCATGAACACTGAAGCTTTCTTT. Protein product: CASSIAGRPMNTEAFF.

Many counts were recorded for this clonotype. This chain links TRBV20-1 with TRBJ2-3; 8 bases fit TRBD2. Germline values: CDR1 DFQATT, CDR2 SNEGSKA (reference sequence). This CDR3 has 15 amino acids. V dropped 6 bases and J dropped 3; count of bases not matched to a gene: 11. CDR3 residues: CSAILAGRRTDTQYF. The DNA of the CDR3 is TGCAGTGCGATTCTAGCGGGCCGACGAACAGATACGCAGTATTTT.

The chain uses TRBV2 and TRBJ1-1; D is unresolved. CDR1 is SNHLY and CDR2 is FYNNEI in the germline V gene. With 9 bases removed from V and 5 bases from J, the gap between germline ends came to 10 bases. The CDR3 has 11 residues. The CDR3 is CASLISTEAFF. The DNA of the CDR3 is TGTGCCAGTTTGATAAGTACTGAAGCTTTCTTT.

V is TRBV10-3 and J is TRBJ1-4; 10 positions agree with TRBD1. The CDR3 extends over 15 amino acids. The J segment lost 8 bases and the V segment lost 0 bases, leaving 3 bases of the junction unmatched. The germline CDR1 and CDR2 sequences are ENHRY and SYGVKD. The CDR3 nucleotides read TGTGCCATCAGTGAGTCAGACAGGGGGCGAGAAAAACTGTTTTTT. It codes for CAISESDRGREKLFF.

This clonotype turned up a few times. This chain uses TRBV4-2 with TRBJ1-1, with D perhaps matching TRBD1 (5 bases). V lost 6 bases and J 4 bases, leaving 12 bases between the germline ends. This CDR3 region has 13 residues. Germline values: CDR1 LGHNA, CDR2 YNFKEQ. In DNA form, the CDR3 reads TGTGCCAGCAGACGGGGGGGAGTCACTGAAGCTTTCTTT. Its protein product is CASRRGGVTEAFF.

The genes are TRBV9 and TRBJ2-1, with unresolved D. CDR3 length: 14 amino acids. Germline CDR1 reads SGDLS; CDR2 reads YYNGEE. V lost 0 bases and J 8 bases, leaving 12 bases between the germline ends. The CDR3 loop is CASSVVITSHEQFF. In nucleotides, the CDR3 is TGTGCCAGCAGCGTAGTGATCACTTCCCATGAGCAGTTCTTC.

This clonotype was seen ten or more times. The chain links TRBV2 to TRBJ1-5; D is perhaps TRBD1 (5 bases). The germline gives CDR1 SNHLY, CDR2 FYNNEI. V was clipped by 1 base and J by 0 bases, with 7 bases between them. The CDR3 consists of 15 residues. CDR3 amino acids: CASSEGQGSNQPQHF. CDR3 DNA sequence: TGTGCCAGCAGTGAAGGTCAGGGTAGCAATCAGCCCCAGCATTTT.

This clonotype qualifies as medium-sized. The V gene is TRBV3-1, the J gene TRBJ1-4; D gene ambiguous. Germline CDR1 reads LGHDT; CDR2 reads YNNKEL (reference sequence). V dropped 8 bases and J dropped 0 bases, with 10 bases sitting between them. CDR3 length: 14 amino acids. CDR3 protein: CASSPTATNEKLFF. CDR3 nucleotide sequence: TGTGCCAGCTCACCCACAGCAACTAATGAAAAACTGTTTTTT.

This clonotype has at least ten counts. V is TRBV11-1 and J is TRBJ1-1; possible D gene TRBD1, 5 bases. Trimming pared 1 base from V and 8 bases from J, leaving 11 bases between. Germline assignment: CDR1 SGHAT and CDR2 FQDESV (reference sequence). CDR3 length: 13 amino acids. The CDR3 DNA is TGTGCCAGCAGCTTAGGGACATCACTAGAAGCTTTCTTT. Residues: CASSLGTSLEAFF.

In this sample, this clonotype turned up a few times. The chain uses TRBV18 and TRBJ2-7; 14 bases agree with TRBD2. J was trimmed by 5 bases and V by 6 bases; bases with no gene match: 3. The germline CDR1 and CDR2 sequences are KGHSH and LQKENI. The CDR3 has 14 amino acids. The CDR3 coding sequence is TGTGCCAGCTCGCAGACTAGCGGGAGGGACGAGCAGTACTTC. Translating it yields CASSQTSGRDEQYF.